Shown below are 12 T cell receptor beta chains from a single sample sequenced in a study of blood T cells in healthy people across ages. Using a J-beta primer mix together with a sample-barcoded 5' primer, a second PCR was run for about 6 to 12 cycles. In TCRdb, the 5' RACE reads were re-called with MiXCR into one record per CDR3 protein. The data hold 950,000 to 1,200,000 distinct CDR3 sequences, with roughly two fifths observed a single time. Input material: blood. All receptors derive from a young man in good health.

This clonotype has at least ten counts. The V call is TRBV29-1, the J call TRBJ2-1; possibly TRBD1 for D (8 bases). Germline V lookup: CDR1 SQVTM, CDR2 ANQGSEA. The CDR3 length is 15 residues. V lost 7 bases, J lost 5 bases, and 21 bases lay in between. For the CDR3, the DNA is TGCAGCGGACGATTCACAGGGGGGGTTAACAATGAGCAGTTCTTC. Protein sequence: CSGRFTGGVNNEQFF.

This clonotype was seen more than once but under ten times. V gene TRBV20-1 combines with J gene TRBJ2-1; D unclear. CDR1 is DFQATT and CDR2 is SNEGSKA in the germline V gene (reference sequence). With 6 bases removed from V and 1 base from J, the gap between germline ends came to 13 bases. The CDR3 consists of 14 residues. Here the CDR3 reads CSALGPSSYNEQFF. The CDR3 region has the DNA TGCAGTGCCCTAGGCCCAAGTTCCTACAATGAGCAGTTCTTC.

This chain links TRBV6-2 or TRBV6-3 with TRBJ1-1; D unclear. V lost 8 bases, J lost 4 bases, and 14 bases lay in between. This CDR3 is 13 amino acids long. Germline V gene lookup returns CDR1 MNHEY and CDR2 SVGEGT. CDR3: CASHSGGSTEAFF. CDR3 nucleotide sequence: TGTGCCAGCCACTCTGGAGGCAGCACTGAAGCTTTCTTT.

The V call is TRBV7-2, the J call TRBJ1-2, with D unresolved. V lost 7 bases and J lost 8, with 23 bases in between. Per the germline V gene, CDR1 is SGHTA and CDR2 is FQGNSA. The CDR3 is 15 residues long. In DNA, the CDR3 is TGTGCCAGCACCGCACCAACAAGTTTGGGCGAGGGCTACACCTTC. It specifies CASTAPTSLGEGYTF. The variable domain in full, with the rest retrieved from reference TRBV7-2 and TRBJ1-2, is GAGVSQSPSNKVTEKGKDVELRCDPISGHTALYWYRQSLGQGLEFLIYFQGNSAPDKSGLPSDRFSAERTGGSVSTLTIQRTQQEDSAVYLCASTAPTSLGEGYTFGSGTRLTVV.

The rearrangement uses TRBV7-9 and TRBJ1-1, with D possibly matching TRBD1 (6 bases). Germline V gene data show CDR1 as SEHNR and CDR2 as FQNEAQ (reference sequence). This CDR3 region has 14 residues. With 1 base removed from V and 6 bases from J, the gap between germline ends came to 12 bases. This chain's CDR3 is CASSLELGGAEAFF. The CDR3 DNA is TGTGCCAGCAGCTTAGAATTGGGGGGCGCTGAAGCTTTCTTT.

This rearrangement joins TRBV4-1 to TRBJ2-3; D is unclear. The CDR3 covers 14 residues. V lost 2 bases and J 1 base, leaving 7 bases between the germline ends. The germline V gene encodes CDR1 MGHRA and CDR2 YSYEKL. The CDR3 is CASSQLYGTDTQYF. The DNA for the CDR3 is TGCGCCAGCAGCCAATTATACGGCACAGATACGCAGTATTTT.

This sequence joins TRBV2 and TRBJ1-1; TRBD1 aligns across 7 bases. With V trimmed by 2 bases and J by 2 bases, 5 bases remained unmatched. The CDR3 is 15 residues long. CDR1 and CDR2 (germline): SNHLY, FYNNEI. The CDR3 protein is CASSENRGINTEAFF. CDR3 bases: TGTGCCAGCAGTGAAAACAGGGGTATAAACACTGAAGCTTTCTTT.

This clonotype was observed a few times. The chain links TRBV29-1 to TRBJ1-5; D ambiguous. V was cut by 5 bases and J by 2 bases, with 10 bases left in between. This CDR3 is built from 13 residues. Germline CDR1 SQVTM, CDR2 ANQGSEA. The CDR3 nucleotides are TGCAGCGTTCAGGTTAAAGGCAATCAGCCCCAGCATTTT. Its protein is CSVQVKGNQPQHF. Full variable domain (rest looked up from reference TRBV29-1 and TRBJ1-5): SAVISQKPSRDICQRGTSLTIQCQVDSQVTMMFWYRQQPGQSLTLIATANQGSEATYESGFVIDKFPISRPNLTFSTLTVSNMSPEDSSIYLCSVQVKGNQPQHFGDGTRLSIL.

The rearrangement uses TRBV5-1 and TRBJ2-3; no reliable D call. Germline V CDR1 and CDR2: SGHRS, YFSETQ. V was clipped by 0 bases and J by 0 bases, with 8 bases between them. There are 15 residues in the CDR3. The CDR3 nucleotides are TGCGCCAGCAGCTTGGGAGCTTCCAGCACAGATACGCAGTATTTT. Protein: CASSLGASSTDTQYF.

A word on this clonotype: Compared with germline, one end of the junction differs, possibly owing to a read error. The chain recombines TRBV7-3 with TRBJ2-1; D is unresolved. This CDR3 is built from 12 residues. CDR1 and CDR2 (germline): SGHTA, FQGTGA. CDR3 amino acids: CTSSSASNEQFF. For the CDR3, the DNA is TGTACCAGCAGCTCCGCTTCGAATGAGCAGTTCTTC.

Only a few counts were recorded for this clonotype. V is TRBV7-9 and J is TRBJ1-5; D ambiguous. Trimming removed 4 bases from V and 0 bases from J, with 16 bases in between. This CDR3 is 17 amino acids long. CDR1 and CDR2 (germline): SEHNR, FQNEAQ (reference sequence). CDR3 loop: CASSWFDGTYSNQPQHF. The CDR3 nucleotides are TGTGCCAGCAGCTGGTTTGACGGAACCTATAGCAATCAGCCCCAGCATTTT.

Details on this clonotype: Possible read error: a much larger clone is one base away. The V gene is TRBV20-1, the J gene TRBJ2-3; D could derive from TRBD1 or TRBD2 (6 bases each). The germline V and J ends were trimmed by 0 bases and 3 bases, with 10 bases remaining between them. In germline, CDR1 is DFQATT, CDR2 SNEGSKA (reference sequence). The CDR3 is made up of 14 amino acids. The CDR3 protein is CSARDQGGTDTQYF. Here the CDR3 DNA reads TGCAGTGCTAGAGATCAAGGGGGGACAGATACGCAGTATTTT.